Listed below are T cell receptor beta chains from one sample, sequenced in a study of blood T cell repertoires in COVID-19. Profiling relied on immunoSEQ multiplex PCR, and the TCRdb table lists in-frame clones only, not all of them. The table shows approximately 90,000 clones, with approximately 90% occurring only once. Sample: peripheral blood. The receptors stem from a man in his sixties with acute or convalescent COVID-19. Both conserved end residues are part of each CDR3. Each record gives: clone size, D gene, V gene, J gene, CDR3 protein, CDR3 DNA. A D gene is named only where the DNA matches it firmly. Clone size is shown for a subset of rows, as once, few, many or a class of expanded clone.

NA	NA	TRBV5-1	TRBJ2-1	CASSRLGGSYNEQFF	TGCGCCAGCAGCAGGCTAGGGGGCTCCTACAATGAGCAGTTCTTC
NA	NA	TRBV12-5	TRBJ2-2	CASANRGLNTGELFF	TGTGCTAGTGCAAACAGGGGACTTAACACCGGGGAGCTGTTTTTT
NA	TRBD1	TRBV2	TRBJ2-5	CASSEFRTGVGETQYF	TGTGCCAGCAGTGAATTTAGGACAGGGGTGGGAGAGACCCAGTACTTC
NA	NA	TRBV21-1	TRBJ2-5	CASSRGLQETQYF	TGTGCCAGCAGCAGGGGGCTCCAAGAGACCCAGTACTTC
NA	TRBD2	TRBV20-1	TRBJ2-7	CSASGGTSGLYEQYF	TGCAGTGCTAGTGGAGGGACTAGCGGGCTCTACGAGCAGTACTTC
NA	NA	TRBV11-1	TRBJ2-6	CASSLPRSGANVLTF	TGTGCCAGCAGCTTACCGAGGTCTGGGGCCAACGTCCTGACTTTC
NA	TRBD2	TRBV2	TRBJ2-2	CASRTSGSKSGELFF	TGTGCCAGCCGGACTAGCGGGAGCAAGTCGGGGGAGCTGTTTTTT
NA	NA	TRBV19	TRBJ1-6	CASSPGLPTSSYNSPLHF	TGTGCCAGTAGTCCGGGACTTCCGACTAGCTCCTATAATTCACCCCTCCACTTT
NA	TRBD1	TRBV6-6	TRBJ2-1	CASSKDRALYNEQFF	TGTGCCAGCAGCAAGGACAGGGCCCTATACAATGAGCAGTTCTTC
NA	TRBD1	TRBV19	TRBJ2-2	CASLTGGTGTGELFF	TGTGCCAGCCTGACAGGGGGAACTGGCACCGGGGAGCTGTTTTTT
NA	NA	TRBV12-3/TRBV12-4	TRBJ1-1	CASTGVSNTEAFF	TGTGCCAGCACAGGGGTTTCGAACACTGAAGCTTTCTTT
NA	TRBD2	TRBV5-1	TRBJ2-5	CASSLVTSGRAQETQYF	TGCGCCAGCAGCTTGGTGACTAGCGGGAGGGCCCAAGAGACCCAGTACTTC
few	NA	TRBV5-1	TRBJ1-5	CASSPWGQNSNQPQHF	TGCGCCAGCAGTCCCTGGGGCCAGAATAGCAATCAGCCCCAGCATTTT
NA	NA	TRBV11-1	TRBJ2-5	CASSRHGQETQYF	TGTGCCAGCAGCAGACATGGCCAAGAGACCCAGTACTTC
once	TRBD1	TRBV6-1	TRBJ1-1	CASRRQGNTEAFF	TGTGCCAGCAGAAGACAGGGGAACACTGAAGCTTTCTTT
NA	NA	TRBV19	TRBJ2-6	CASSVQGSETSGANVLTF	TGTGCCAGTAGTGTGCAGGGCAGCGAGACCTCTGGGGCCAACGTCCTGACTTTC
NA	NA	TRBV9	TRBJ2-7	CASSPNPLLSREQYF	TGTGCCAGCAGCCCAAATCCCCTACTCTCCCGGGAGCAGTACTTC
NA	NA	TRBV28	TRBJ1-2	CASSQTGPNYGYTF	TGTGCCAGCAGTCAGACAGGCCCTAACTATGGCTACACCTTC
NA	NA	TRBV2	TRBJ2-4	CASSDGGWGRYIQYF	TGTGCCAGCAGTGACGGGGGTTGGGGACGGTACATTCAGTACTTC